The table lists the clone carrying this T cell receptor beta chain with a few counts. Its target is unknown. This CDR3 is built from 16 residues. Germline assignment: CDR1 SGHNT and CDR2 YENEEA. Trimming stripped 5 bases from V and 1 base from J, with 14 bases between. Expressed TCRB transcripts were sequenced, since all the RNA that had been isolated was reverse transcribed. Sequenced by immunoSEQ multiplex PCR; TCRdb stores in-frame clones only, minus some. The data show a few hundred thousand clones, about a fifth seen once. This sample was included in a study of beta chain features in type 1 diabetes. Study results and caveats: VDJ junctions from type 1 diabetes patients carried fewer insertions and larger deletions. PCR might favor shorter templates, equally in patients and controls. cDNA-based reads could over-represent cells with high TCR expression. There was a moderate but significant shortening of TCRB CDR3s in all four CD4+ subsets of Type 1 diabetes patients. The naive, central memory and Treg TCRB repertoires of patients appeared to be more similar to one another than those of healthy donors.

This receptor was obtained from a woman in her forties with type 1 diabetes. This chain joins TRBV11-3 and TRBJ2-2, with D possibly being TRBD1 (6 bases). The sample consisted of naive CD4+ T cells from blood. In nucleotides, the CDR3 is TGTGCCAGCAGCGCCCGGACAGTTATGAACACCGGGGAGCTGTTTTTT. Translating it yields CASSARTVMNTGELFF.